This TCR beta chain was obtained from a study of siplizumab effects on memory and regulatory T cells. Study-wide findings and caveats: In roughly 80-96% of proliferating CD4+ or CD8+ clones, a naive or memory phenotype could not be assigned. It was never confirmed that proliferating Tregs from siplizumab cultures were suppressive. Memory T cells appeared less diverse than naive cells, which seemed to contribute substantially to alloresponse.

On this clone itself: Antigen specificity is unknown.

Each sample had roughly 10^5 TCR templates assayed. Assay: immunoSEQ multiplex PCR; the TCRdb copy retains only in-frame clones and omits some. This table holds approximately 110,000 clones, just over 90% found once. Per germline, CDR1 GTSNPN and CDR2 SVGIG (reference sequence). Trimming at V came to 2 bases and at J to 3 bases, leaving 5 bases not matched to a gene. The CDR3 runs 14 residues. The sequenced sample was CD4+ T cells sorted from blood. The origin of this receptor is a human donor in good health. The rearrangement joins TRBV30 to TRBJ1-2; 8 bases map to TRBD1. This chain's CDR3 is CAWSSYRGYYGYTF. The CDR3 nucleotides read TGTGCCTGGAGTTCATACAGGGGGTACTATGGCTACACCTTC.